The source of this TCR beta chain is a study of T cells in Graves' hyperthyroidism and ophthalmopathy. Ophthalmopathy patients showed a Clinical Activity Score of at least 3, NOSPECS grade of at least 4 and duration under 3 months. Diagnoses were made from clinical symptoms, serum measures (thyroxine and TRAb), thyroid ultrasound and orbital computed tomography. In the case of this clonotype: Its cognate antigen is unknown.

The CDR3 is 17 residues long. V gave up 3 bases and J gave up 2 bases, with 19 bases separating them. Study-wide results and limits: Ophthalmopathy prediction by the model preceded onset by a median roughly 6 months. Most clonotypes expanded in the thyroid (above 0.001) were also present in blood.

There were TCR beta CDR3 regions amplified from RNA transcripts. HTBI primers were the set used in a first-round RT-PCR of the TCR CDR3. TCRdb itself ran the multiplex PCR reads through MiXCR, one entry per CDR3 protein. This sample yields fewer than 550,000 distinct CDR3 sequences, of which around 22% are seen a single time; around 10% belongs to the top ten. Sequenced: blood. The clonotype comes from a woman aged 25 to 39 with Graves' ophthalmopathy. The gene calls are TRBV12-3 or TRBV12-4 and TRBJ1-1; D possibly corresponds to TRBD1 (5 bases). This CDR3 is CASSFRRGAGLNTEAFF. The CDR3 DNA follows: TGTGCCAGCAGTTTTAGGAGGGGCGCAGGCCTTAACACTGAAGCTTTCTTT.